These T cell receptor beta chains were read from a single sample in a study of T cells after yellow fever vaccination. TCRdb re-called the 5' RACE reads with MiXCR, one entry per CDR3 protein. The sample lists about 340,000 distinct CDR3 sequences; around 12% were seen once. Sample: CD4+ T cells sorted from PBMCs, taken 15 days after the yellow fever booster vaccination. These TCRs come from a man aged 18-30 years who received the YFV17D yellow fever vaccine. Each CDR3 is given with its conserved first and last residue. Each record gives: D gene, clone size, J gene, V gene, CDR3 DNA, CDR3 protein. A D gene is named only where the DNA matches it firmly. Only some rows state a clone size, as once, few, many or a class for expanded clones.

>TRBD1|.|TRBJ1-4|TRBV7-2
TGTGCCAGCAGCCTCACTACAGGGGGAGTGGGCTCAGCTAATGAAAAACTGTTTTTT
CASSLTTGGVGSANEKLFF
>.|.|TRBJ1-2|TRBV6-2/TRBV6-3
TGTGCCAGCAGTTACTCCCTGCGGGGGGTGAATGGCTACACCTTC
CASSYSLRGVNGYTF
>TRBD1|many|TRBJ1-4|TRBV7-3
TGTGCCAGCAGCCCGACAGGGAATGGGGAAAAACTGTTTTTT
CASSPTGNGEKLFF
>.|.|TRBJ2-2|TRBV6-5
TGTGCCAGCAGTTCACCCAGGGATAGCACCGGGGAGCTGTTTTTT
CASSSPRDSTGELFF
>TRBD2|many|TRBJ2-1|TRBV5-5
TGTGCCAGCAGCTTTGGCGGGGGCTCCTACAATGAGCAGTTCTTC
CASSFGGGSYNEQFF
>TRBD1|many|TRBJ1-2|TRBV15
TGTGCCACCAGCAATAGGACAGGGGGCCCCTCCACCTTC
CATSNRTGGPSTF
>TRBD1|few|TRBJ1-1|TRBV2
TGTGCCAGCAGTGAAGCGAACCTGGGACAGGCGAACACTGAAGCTTTCTTT
CASSEANLGQANTEAFF
>.|.|TRBJ2-2|TRBV7-9
TGTGCCAGCAGCTTAGATACCCACTGGGGCGGGGAGCTGTTTTTT
CASSLDTHWGGELFF
>TRBD1|.|TRBJ1-5|TRBV19
TGTGCCAGTAGCCCGGGACAGGCCGGCGGTCAGCCCCAGCATTTT
CASSPGQAGGQPQHF
>.|many|TRBJ1-5|TRBV20-1
TGCAGTGCTAGAAAACTCCTCCGGGGGAGGAAGGTTAATCAGCCCCAGCATTTT
CSARKLLRGRKVNQPQHF
>.|.|TRBJ1-1|TRBV12-3/TRBV12-4
TGTGCCAGCAGTTTAGTGAAGGGCAAGAGCACTGAAGCTTTCTTT
CASSLVKGKSTEAFF
>.|.|TRBJ2-5|TRBV20-1
TGCAGTGCTAGAGCGGTAGTGGGGACCGGAGAGACCCAGTACTTC
CSARAVVGTGETQYF
>.|few|TRBJ1-1|TRBV7-9
TGTGCCAGCAGCACTGGCAGGGGTAGGATTGAAGCTTTCTTT
CASSTGRGRIEAFF
>.|many|TRBJ2-1|TRBV7-9
TGTGCCAGCAGCTTCACCAGCTCCTACAATGAGCAGTTCTTC
CASSFTSSYNEQFF
>.|.|TRBJ1-2|TRBV4-3
TGCGCCAGCAGCCAAGATTGGGGAAGCGGCTACACCTTC
CASSQDWGSGYTF
>.|.|TRBJ1-5|TRBV19
TGTGCCAGTGACCAGGGCCTGGTAGTATATCAGCCCCAGCATTTT
CASDQGLVVYQPQHF
>.|few|TRBJ1-1|TRBV5-1
TGCGCCAGCAGCTCTCTTCCACAGAACACTGAAGCTTTCTTT
CASSSLPQNTEAFF
>.|.|TRBJ1-5|TRBV12-3/TRBV12-4
TGTGCCAGCAGTAGTTCCGGAGCCCAGCATTTT
CASSSSGAQHF
>.|.|TRBJ2-1|TRBV5-6
TGTGCCAGCAGCTTGAGGGAGGATGAGCAGTTCTTC
CASSLREDEQFF
>.|.|TRBJ2-1|TRBV7-9
TGTGCCACCGAAATTAACAATGAGCAGTTCTTC
CATEINNEQFF
>.|few|TRBJ1-1|TRBV5-1
TGCGCCAGCAGCACCTGGACCGGGCCGAACACTGAAGCTTTCTTT
CASSTWTGPNTEAFF
>.|many|TRBJ1-3|TRBV7-2
TGTGCCAGCAGCTTAGGTGGTTACACCATATATTTT
CASSLGGYTIYF
>.|.|TRBJ2-5|TRBV7-3
TGTGCCAGCAGCCCCCGCAACCAAGAGACCCAGTACTTC
CASSPRNQETQYF
>.|few|TRBJ2-5|TRBV10-3
TGTGCCATCGGACCGGTCCCACAAGAGACCCAGTACTTC
CAIGPVPQETQYF
>.|.|TRBJ1-1|TRBV6-5
TGTGCCAGCAGTTACTATTCGGTGGGCACTGAAGCTTTCTTT
CASSYYSVGTEAFF
>TRBD1|many|TRBJ2-2|TRBV7-3
TGTGCCAGCAGCGACGGACAGGTCACCGGGGAGCTGTTTTTT
CASSDGQVTGELFF
>.|.|TRBJ1-1|TRBV7-9
TGTGCCAGCAGCTTATATGGGGACGGGGGGTACGCTTTCTTT
CASSLYGDGGYAFF
>.|.|TRBJ1-1|TRBV20-1
TGCAGTGCGGAAGGGGTGAGTTCTCGGAACACTGAAGCTTTCTTT
CSAEGVSSRNTEAFF
>TRBD2|.|TRBJ2-5|TRBV3-1
TGTGCCAGCAGCTACCTAGCGGGGGGGCCCGAGACCCAGTACTTC
CASSYLAGGPETQYF
>.|.|TRBJ2-6|TRBV7-3
TGTGCCAGCAGCCCCGACGGATTTCTATTCGGGGCCAACGTCCTGACTTTC
CASSPDGFLFGANVLTF
>.|.|TRBJ1-2|TRBV6-2/TRBV6-3
TGTGCCAGCAGTTACGGCAGGGATAACTATGGCTACACCTTC
CASSYGRDNYGYTF
>.|.|TRBJ2-2|TRBV7-2
TGTGCCAGCAGCTTAGAACGGGGCACCGGGGAGCTGTTTTTT
CASSLERGTGELFF
>.|few|TRBJ1-2|TRBV5-1
TGCGCCAGCAGCTTGAAACCCTCCGGGACAAACTATGGCTACACCTTC
CASSLKPSGTNYGYTF
>.|.|TRBJ2-2|TRBV14
TGTGCCAGCAGCCAAGAAACGGCTAGCGCCTCTGGCACCGGGGAGCTGTTTTTT
CASSQETASASGTGELFF
>TRBD1|.|TRBJ2-1|TRBV5-5
TGTGCCAGCAGCGTACCCCAGGACAGGTCCTCTAATGAGCAGTTCTTC
CASSVPQDRSSNEQFF
>.|many|TRBJ1-1|TRBV5-1
TGCGCCAGCAAAACGGACGGGCAAATCAACACTGAAGCTTTCTTT
CASKTDGQINTEAFF
>TRBD1|.|TRBJ1-5|TRBV12-3/TRBV12-4
TGTGCCAGCAGTTTACGGGACAGGGGATTTAATCAGCCCCAGCATTTT
CASSLRDRGFNQPQHF
>.|.|TRBJ2-2|TRBV7-9
TGTGCCAGCAATCACGGGGATACCGGGGAGCTGTTTTTT
CASNHGDTGELFF
>TRBD2|.|TRBJ2-1|TRBV12-3/TRBV12-4
TGTGCCAGCAGTTTATTAGCGGGGAACAATGAGCAGTTCTTC
CASSLLAGNNEQFF
>.|few|TRBJ2-3|TRBV4-3
TGCGCCAGCAGCCAAGAGTGGGGATCAGATACGCAGTATTTT
CASSQEWGSDTQYF
>.|many|TRBJ2-1|TRBV15
TGTGCCACCAGCAGCAGTGGCGGGGTGGGTGAGCAGTTCTTC
CATSSSGGVGEQFF
>.|.|TRBJ2-1|TRBV27
TGTGCCAGCAGTTTACCGCCGGGGGCCGGGTACAATGAGCAGTTCTTC
CASSLPPGAGYNEQFF